The entry below describes one TCR beta chain. The antigen is unknown. The sample originates from a study of CD8 T cells in ankylosing spondylitis. It was by quantitative 5'-RACE with molecular barcodes that TCR beta libraries were made. TCRdb independently ran MiXCR on the 5' RACE reads; one entry per CDR3 protein. The table lists some 840,000 distinct CDR3 sequences, over 9.5% of them singletons, with approximately 0.46% in the top ten. Study findings and constraints: Some motif variants had been reported before (in reactive arthritis synovial fluid and blood). Researchers reportedly found disease-linked clones significantly enriched in matched ankylosing spondylitis synovial fluid. Ankylosing spondylitis blood appeared to carry a characteristic TCR beta motif of several highly homologous variants.

This receptor was obtained from a male donor with ankylosing spondylitis. Sequencing was done on a sample of blood, either unsorted or a sorted T cell fraction (not recorded which).

CDR3 residues: CASSLVTGTEKKLFF. CDR3 DNA: TGTGCCAGCAGCTTAGTAACTGGGACAGAGAAAAAACTGTTTTTT. The V call is TRBV7-6, the J call TRBJ1-4; 7 nucleotides align to TRBD1. Germline V gene sequence: CDR1 SGHVS, CDR2 FNYEAQ. CDR3 length equals 15 residues. J was trimmed by 9 bases and V by 1 base; bases with no gene match: 8. Looking up the rest from reference TRBV7-6 and TRBJ1-4 gives the full variable domain: GAGVSQSPRYKVTKRGQDVALRCDPISGHVSLYWYRQALGQGPEFLTYFNYEAQQDKSGLPNDRFSAERPEGSISTLTIQRTEQRDSAMYRCASSLVTGTEKKLFFGSGTQLSVL.